This is a list of T cell receptor beta chains from one sample in a study of blood T cells in healthy people across ages. TCRdb analysed the 5' RACE reads with MiXCR anew, one entry per CDR3 protein. The sample lists some 1.8 million distinct CDR3 sequences, 39% occurring once. Material: blood. These TCRs come from a human donor in good health. The CDR3 runs from the conserved cysteine through the conserved F or W.

v_gene	j_gene	CDR3aa
TRBV13	TRBJ2-7	CASSLRVLPSYEQYF
TRBV12-3/TRBV12-4	TRBJ2-3	CASSFREGADTQYF
TRBV20-1	TRBJ1-2	CSAPDGYTF
TRBV7-2	TRBJ2-7	CASSLSQGFGEQYF
TRBV10-3	TRBJ2-1	CASSYGHPNEQFF
TRBV28	TRBJ1-5	CASRIQGLGPLQHF
TRBV11-2	TRBJ2-3	CASSLNGQSTDTQYF
TRBV4-3	TRBJ1-2	CASSQERGRPYGYTF
TRBV12-3/TRBV12-4	TRBJ2-3	CASSLSFYGASGEDTQYF
TRBV13	TRBJ2-7	CASSLGLAGPSYEQYF
TRBV27	TRBJ2-7	CASRADGAYEQYF
TRBV2	TRBJ2-1	CASRRTSGGAYKPNEQFF
TRBV29-1	TRBJ1-1	CSAHRNTEAFF
TRBV5-1	TRBJ1-1	CASSSGTDRTEAFF
TRBV7-2	TRBJ1-1	CASSSSYFTEAFF
TRBV5-1	TRBJ2-1	CASSPRQGESDEQFF
TRBV6-2/TRBV6-3	TRBJ2-4	CASSPPGQLAKNIQYF
TRBV6-1	TRBJ2-7	CASSEQGRTYEQYF
TRBV29-1	TRBJ2-6	CSVDYLTHPKLPGANVLTF
TRBV7-2	TRBJ2-7	CASGSSGGLSYEQYF
TRBV7-2	TRBJ2-1	CASSFAGLAGYNEQFF
TRBV2	TRBJ1-5	CASRPDGEPAQHF